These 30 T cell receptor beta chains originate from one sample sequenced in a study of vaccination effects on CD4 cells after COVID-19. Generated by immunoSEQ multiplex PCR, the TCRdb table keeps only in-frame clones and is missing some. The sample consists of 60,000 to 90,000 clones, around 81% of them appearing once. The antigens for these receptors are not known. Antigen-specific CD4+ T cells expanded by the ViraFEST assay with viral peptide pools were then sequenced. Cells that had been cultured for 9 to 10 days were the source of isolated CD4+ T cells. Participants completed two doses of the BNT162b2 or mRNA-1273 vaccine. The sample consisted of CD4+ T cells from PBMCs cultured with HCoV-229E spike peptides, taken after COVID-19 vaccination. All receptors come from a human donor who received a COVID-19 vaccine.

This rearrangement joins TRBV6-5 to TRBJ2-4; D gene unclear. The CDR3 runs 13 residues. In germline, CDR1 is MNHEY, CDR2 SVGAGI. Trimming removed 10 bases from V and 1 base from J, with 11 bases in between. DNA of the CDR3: TGTGCCACCCAGGCCCTTGCCAAAAACATTCAGTACTTC. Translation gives CATQALAKNIQYF.

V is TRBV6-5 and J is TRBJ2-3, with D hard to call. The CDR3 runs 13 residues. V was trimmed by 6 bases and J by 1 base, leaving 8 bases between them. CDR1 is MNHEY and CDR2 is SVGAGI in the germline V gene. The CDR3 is CASRPHGTDTQYF. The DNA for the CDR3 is TGTGCCAGCAGACCTCACGGCACAGATACGCAGTATTTT.

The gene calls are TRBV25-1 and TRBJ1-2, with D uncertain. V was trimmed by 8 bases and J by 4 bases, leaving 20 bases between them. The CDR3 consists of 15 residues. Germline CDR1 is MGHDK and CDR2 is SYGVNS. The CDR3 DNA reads TGTGCCAGCCGGGCGTCAAGTGGTGAGACCTATGGCTACACCTTC. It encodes CASRASSGETYGYTF.

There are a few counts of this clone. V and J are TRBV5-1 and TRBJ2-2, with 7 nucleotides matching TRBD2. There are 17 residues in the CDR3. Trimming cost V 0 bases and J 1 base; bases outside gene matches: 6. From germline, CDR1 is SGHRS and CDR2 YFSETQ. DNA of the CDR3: TGCGCCAGCAGCTTGGAGCCAGCGGGGAAGAACACCGGGGAGCTGTTTTTT. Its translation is CASSLEPAGKNTGELFF.

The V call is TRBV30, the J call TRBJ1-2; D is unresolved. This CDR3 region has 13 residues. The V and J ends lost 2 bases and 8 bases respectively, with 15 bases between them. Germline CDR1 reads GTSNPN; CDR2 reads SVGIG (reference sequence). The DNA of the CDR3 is TGTGCCTGGAGTACGGGGTCCCACGGAGGCTACACCTTC. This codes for CAWSTGSHGGYTF.

The CDR3 sequence: CASSPTAQNNEQFF. CDR3 in DNA: TGTGCCAGCAGCCCCACGGCCCAGAACAATGAGCAGTTCTTC. The V and J genes are TRBV7-2 and TRBJ2-1; D unclear. The germline gives CDR1 SGHTA, CDR2 FQGNSA. Trimming took off 5 bases at V and 5 bases at J, with 13 bases between the two ends. The CDR3 length is 14 residues. The whole variable domain, remainder taken from reference TRBV7-2 and TRBJ2-1, is GAGVSQSPSNKVTEKGKDVELRCDPISGHTALYWYRQSLGQGLEFLIYFQGNSAPDKSGLPSDRFSAERTGGSVSTLTIQRTQQEDSAVYLCASSPTAQNNEQFFGPGTRLTVL.

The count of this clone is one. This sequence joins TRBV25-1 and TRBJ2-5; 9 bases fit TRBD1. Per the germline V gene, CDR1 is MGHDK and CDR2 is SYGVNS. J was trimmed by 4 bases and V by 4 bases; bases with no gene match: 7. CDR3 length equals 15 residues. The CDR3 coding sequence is TGTGCCAGCAGTGGGGACAGGGAGGTTTTAGAGACCCAGTACTTC. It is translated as CASSGDREVLETQYF.

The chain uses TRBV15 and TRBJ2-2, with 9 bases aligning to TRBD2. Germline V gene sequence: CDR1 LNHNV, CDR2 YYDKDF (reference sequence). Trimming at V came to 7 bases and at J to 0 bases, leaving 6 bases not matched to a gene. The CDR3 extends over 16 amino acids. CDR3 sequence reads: CATKASGVANTGELFF. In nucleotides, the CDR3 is TGTGCCACCAAGGCTAGCGGGGTCGCGAACACCGGGGAGCTGTTTTTT.

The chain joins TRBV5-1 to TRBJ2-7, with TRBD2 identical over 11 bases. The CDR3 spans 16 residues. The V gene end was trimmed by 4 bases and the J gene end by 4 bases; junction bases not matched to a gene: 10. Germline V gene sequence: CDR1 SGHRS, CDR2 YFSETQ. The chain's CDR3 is CASSRGTSGNPYEQYV. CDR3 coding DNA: TGCGCCAGCAGCCGGGGGACTAGCGGAAACCCATACGAGCAGTACGTC.

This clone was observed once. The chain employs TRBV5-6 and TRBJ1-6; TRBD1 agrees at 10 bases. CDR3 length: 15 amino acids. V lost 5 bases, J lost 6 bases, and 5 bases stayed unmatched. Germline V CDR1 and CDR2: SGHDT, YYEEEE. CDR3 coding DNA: TGTGCCAGCAGTGGACAGGGGGTCGTTAATTCACCCCTCCACTTT. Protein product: CASSGQGVVNSPLHF.

In nucleotides, the CDR3 is TGTGCCAGCAGCTTCAGCGTCAACACTGAAGCTTTCTTT. As protein: CASSFSVNTEAFF. The J gene is TRBJ1-1, the V gene TRBV7-2; D is unclear. Germline V lookup: CDR1 SGHTA, CDR2 FQGNSA. The CDR3 has 13 amino acids. V was shortened by 3 bases and J by 2 bases, with 7 bases between the two germline ends.

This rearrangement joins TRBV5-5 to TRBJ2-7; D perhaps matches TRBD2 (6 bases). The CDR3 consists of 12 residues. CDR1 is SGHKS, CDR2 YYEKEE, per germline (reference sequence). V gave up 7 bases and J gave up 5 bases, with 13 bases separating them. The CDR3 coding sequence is TGTGCCAGCGGAGGGGTATACAACGAGCAGTACGTC. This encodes CASGGVYNEQYV.

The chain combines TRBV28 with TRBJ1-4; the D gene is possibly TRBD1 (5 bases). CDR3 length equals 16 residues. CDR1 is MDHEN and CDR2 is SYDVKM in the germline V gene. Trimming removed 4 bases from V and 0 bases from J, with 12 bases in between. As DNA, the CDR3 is TGTGCCAGCAGTTCCCCCGTCAGGGCAACTAATGAAAAACTGTTTTTT. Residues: CASSSPVRATNEKLFF.

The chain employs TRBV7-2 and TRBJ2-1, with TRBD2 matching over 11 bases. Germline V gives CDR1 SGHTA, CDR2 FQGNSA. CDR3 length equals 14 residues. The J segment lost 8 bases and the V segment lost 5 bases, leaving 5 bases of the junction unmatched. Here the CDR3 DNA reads TGTGCCAGCAGCCCGGGGACTAGCGGACATGAGCAGTTCTTC. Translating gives CASSPGTSGHEQFF.

The CDR3 spells CASSPIPGSGNTIYF. CDR3 coding DNA: TGCGCCAGCAGTCCGATCCCAGGCTCTGGAAACACCATATATTTT. The J gene is TRBJ1-3, the V gene TRBV5-1, with no clear D. From germline, CDR1 is SGHRS and CDR2 YFSETQ. Trimming removed 5 bases from V and 0 bases from J, with 12 bases in between. This CDR3 spans 15 amino acids.

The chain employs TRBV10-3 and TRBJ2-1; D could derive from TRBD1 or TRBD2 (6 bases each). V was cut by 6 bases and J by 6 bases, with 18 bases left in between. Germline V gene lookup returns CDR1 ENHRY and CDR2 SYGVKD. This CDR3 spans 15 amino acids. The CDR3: CAISSQGTGLNEQFF. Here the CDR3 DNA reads TGTGCCATCAGCTCCCAGGGGACTGGCCTCAATGAGCAGTTCTTC.

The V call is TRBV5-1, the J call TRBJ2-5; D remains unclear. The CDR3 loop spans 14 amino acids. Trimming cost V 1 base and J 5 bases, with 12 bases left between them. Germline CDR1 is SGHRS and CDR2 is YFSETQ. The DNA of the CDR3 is TGCGCCAGCAGCTTGTATAGTTTGTCGGAGACCCAGTACTTC. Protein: CASSLYSLSETQYF.

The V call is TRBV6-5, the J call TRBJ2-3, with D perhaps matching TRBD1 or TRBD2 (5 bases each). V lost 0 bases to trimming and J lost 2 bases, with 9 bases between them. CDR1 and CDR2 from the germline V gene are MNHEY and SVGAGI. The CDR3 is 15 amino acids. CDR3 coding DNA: TGTGCCAGCAGTTACTCGGGGGAGATCACAGATACGCAGTATTTT. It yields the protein CASSYSGEITDTQYF.

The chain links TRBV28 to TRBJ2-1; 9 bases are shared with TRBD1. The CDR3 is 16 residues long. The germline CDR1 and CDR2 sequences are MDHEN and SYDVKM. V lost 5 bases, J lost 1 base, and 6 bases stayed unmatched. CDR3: CASSPDRGISYNEQFF. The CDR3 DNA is TGTGCCAGCAGTCCTGACAGGGGGATATCCTACAATGAGCAGTTCTTC. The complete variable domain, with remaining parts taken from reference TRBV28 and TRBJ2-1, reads DVKVTQSSRYLVKRTGEKVFLECVQDMDHENMFWYRQDPGLGLRLIYFSYDVKMKEKGDIPEGYSVSREKKERFSLILESASTNQTSMYLCASSPDRGISYNEQFFGPGTRLTVL.

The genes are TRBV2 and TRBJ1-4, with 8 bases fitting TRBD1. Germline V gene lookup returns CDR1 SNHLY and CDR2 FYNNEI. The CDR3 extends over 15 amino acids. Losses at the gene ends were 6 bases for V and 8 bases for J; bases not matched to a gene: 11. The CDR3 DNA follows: TGTGCCAGCAGACCCTGGACAGGGAGTAGGGAAAAACTGTTTTTT. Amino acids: CASRPWTGSREKLFF. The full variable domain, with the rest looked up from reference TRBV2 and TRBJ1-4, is EPEVTQTPSHQVTQMGQEVILRCVPISNHLYFYWYRQILGQKVEFLVSFYNNEISEKSEIFDDQFSVERPDGSNFTLKIRSTKLEDSAMYFCASRPWTGSREKLFFGSGTQLSVL.

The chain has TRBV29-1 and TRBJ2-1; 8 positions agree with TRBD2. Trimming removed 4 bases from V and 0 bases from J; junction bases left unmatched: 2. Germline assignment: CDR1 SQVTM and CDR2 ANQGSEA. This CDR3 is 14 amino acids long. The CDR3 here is CSVAGGASYNEQFF. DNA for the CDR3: TGCAGCGTTGCGGGGGGGGCCTCCTACAATGAGCAGTTCTTC.

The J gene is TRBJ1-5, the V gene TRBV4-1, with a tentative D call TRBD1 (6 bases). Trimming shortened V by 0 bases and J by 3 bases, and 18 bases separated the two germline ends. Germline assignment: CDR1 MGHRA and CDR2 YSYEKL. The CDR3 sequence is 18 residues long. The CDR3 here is CASSQDYRAGASNQPQHF. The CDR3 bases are TGCGCCAGCAGCCAAGACTACAGGGCTGGGGCCTCCAATCAGCCCCAGCATTTT.

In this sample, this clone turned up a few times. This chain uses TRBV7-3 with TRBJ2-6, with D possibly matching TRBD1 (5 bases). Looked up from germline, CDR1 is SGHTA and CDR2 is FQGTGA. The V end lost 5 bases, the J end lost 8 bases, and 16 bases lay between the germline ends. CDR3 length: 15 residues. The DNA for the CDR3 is TGTGCCAGCAGCCCTCAGGGCGACATATCCAACGTCCTGACTTTC. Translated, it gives CASSPQGDISNVLTF.

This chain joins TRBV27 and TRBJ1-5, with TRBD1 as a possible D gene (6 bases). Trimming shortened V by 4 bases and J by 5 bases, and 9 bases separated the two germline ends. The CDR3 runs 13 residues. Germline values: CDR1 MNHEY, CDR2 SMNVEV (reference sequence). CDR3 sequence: CASSSGAYQPQHF. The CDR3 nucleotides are TGTGCCAGCAGTTCGGGGGCTTATCAGCCCCAGCATTTT.

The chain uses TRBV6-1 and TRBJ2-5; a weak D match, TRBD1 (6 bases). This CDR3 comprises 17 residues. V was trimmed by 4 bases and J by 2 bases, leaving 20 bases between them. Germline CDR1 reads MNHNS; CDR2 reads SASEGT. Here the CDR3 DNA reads TGTGCCAGCAGTGTCGAACCCCAGGGGTTCTATCAAGAGACCCAGTACTTC. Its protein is CASSVEPQGFYQETQYF.

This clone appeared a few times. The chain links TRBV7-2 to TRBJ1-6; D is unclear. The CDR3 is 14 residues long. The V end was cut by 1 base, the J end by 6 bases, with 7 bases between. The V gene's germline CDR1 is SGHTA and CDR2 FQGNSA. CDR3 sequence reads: CASSLGLFNSPLHF. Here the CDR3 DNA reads TGTGCCAGCAGCTTAGGACTGTTTAATTCACCCCTCCACTTT.

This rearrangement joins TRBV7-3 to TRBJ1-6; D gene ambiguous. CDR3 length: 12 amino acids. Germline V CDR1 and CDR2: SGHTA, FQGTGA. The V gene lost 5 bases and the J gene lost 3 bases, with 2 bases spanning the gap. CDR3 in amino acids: CASSDYNSPLHF. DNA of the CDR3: TGTGCCAGCAGCGACTATAATTCACCCCTCCACTTT.

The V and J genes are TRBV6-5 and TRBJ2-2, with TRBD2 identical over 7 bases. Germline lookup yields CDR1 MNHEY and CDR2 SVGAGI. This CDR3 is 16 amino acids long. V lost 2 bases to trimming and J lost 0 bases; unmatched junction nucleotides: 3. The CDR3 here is CASSYASGTNTGELFF. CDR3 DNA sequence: TGTGCCAGCAGTTACGCTAGCGGAACGAACACCGGGGAGCTGTTTTTT.

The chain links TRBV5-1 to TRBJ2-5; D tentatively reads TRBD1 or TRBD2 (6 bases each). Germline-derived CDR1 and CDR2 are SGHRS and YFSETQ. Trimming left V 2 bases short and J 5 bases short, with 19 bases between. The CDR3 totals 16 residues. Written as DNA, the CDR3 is TGCGCCAGCAGCTTTGGTAGCGACCGGAGGGGGGAGACCCAGTACTTC. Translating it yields CASSFGSDRRGETQYF.

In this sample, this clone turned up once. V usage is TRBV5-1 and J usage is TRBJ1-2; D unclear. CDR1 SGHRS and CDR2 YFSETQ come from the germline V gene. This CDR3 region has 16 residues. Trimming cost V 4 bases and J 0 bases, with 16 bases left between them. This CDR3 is CASSPAPGLTNYGYTF. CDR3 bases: TGCGCCAGCAGCCCAGCACCGGGCCTAACTAACTATGGCTACACCTTC.